The 8 T cell receptor beta chains below were found in one sample sequenced in a study of beta chain features in type 1 diabetes. Sequenced material consisted of expressed TCRB transcripts (all of the isolated RNA was reverse transcribed). Measured with immunoSEQ multiplex PCR; TCRdb has only the in-frame clones, and not every one. The sample carries under 150,000 clones, around 16% recorded once. Study-wide points: Moderately but significantly shorter TCRB CDR3s were found in Type 1 diabetes patients in all four CD4+ subsets.

No antigen has been identified for these receptors. Sample: central memory CD4+ T cells from blood. The receptors here all came from a man aged 18 to 30 with type 1 diabetes.

CDR3 DNA: TGTGCCAGCAGCTTGCAGGGGTCATCAGATACGCAGTATTTT. Its protein is CASSLQGSSDTQYF. The J gene is TRBJ2-3, the V gene TRBV5-4, with D possibly TRBD1 on 6 matching bases. The CDR3 sequence is 14 residues long. In germline, CDR1 is SGHNT, CDR2 YYREEE (reference sequence). The V end was cut by 1 base, the J end by 4 bases, with 10 bases between.

The chain carries TRBV7-2 and TRBJ2-5; D might be TRBD1 (6 bases). CDR1 is SGHTA and CDR2 is FQGNSA in the germline V gene. The CDR3 loop spans 16 amino acids. Trimming left V 6 bases short and J 4 bases short, with 21 bases between. CDR3 DNA sequence: TGTGCCAGCAGGATAGGGGGTTCCCGACCGGTAGAGACCCAGTACTTC. This codes for CASRIGGSRPVETQYF.

The chain carries TRBV29-1 and TRBJ2-1, with D maybe TRBD2 (7 bases). Germline values: CDR1 SQVTM, CDR2 ANQGSEA. Trimming took 5 bases from V and 3 from J, leaving 23 bases between them. This CDR3 has 17 amino acids. CDR3 loop: CSVPRTGIGLGYNEQFF. In nucleotides, the CDR3 is TGCAGCGTTCCTCGTACAGGGATCGGACTAGGCTACAATGAGCAGTTCTTC.

This chain joins TRBV4-3 and TRBJ2-5; tentatively, D is TRBD2 (5 bases). Germline V gene sequence: CDR1 LGHNA, CDR2 YSLEER. The CDR3 totals 13 residues. V was clipped by 4 bases and J by 5 bases, with 11 bases between them. CDR3 amino acids: CASSRWRGETQYF. CDR3 DNA: TGCGCCAGCAGCCGATGGCGCGGGGAGACCCAGTACTTC.

The chain combines TRBV7-3 with TRBJ2-3; 12 bases line up with TRBD2. CDR3 length equals 16 residues. V dropped 2 bases and J dropped 4; count of bases not matched to a gene: 4. CDR1 is SGHTA, CDR2 FQGTGA, per germline. The CDR3 protein is CASSLGLAGWADTQYF. CDR3 in DNA: TGTGCCAGCAGCTTAGGACTAGCGGGGTGGGCAGATACGCAGTATTTT.

The chain recombines TRBV7-2 with TRBJ2-3; D is uncertain. Trimming left V 5 bases short and J 3 bases short, with 18 bases between. Germline CDR1 reads SGHTA; CDR2 reads FQGNSA. The length of the CDR3 is 16 residues. For the CDR3, the DNA is TGTGCCAGCAGCCCTCGGACCTCAGGTGGGACAGATACGCAGTATTTT. Its translation is CASSPRTSGGTDTQYF.

CDR3 nucleotide sequence: TGCGCCAGCAGCTTGGCGGACAGGGTGAGCACAGATACGCAGTATTTT. It encodes CASSLADRVSTDTQYF. This chain joins TRBV5-1 and TRBJ2-3, with 8 nucleotides matching TRBD1. Germline V gives CDR1 SGHRS, CDR2 YFSETQ. The V and J ends lost 0 bases and 0 bases, in that order; junction bases with no gene match: 3. This CDR3 has 16 amino acids.

The table lists this clone with a few counts. The chain is built from TRBV5-1 and TRBJ1-1; 7 bases line up with TRBD1. The CDR3 spans 15 residues. The V gene end was trimmed by 1 base and the J gene end by 2 bases; junction bases not matched to a gene: 5. In germline, CDR1 is SGHRS, CDR2 YFSETQ. For the CDR3, the DNA is TGCGCCAGCAGCTTGACAGGGGTAGGTAACACTGAAGCTTTCTTT. Its translation: CASSLTGVGNTEAFF.